This TCR beta chain was captured by sequencing in a study of blood T cells in healthy people across ages. The wider study: Every two T cells gave about one barcoded beta molecule via template switching.

For the second PCR, which ran for roughly 6 to 12 cycles, a sample-barcoded 5' primer and a J-beta primer mix were used. TCRdb reprocessed the 5' RACE reads with MiXCR, giving one entry per CDR3 protein. The repertoire has about 670,000 distinct CDR3 sequences, 40% to 45% of them found once; the top ten carry 25% to 35%. With 9 bases clipped from V and 4 bases from J, the junction kept 6 bases outside the gene matches. Germline-derived CDR1 and CDR2 are MNHNS and SASEGT. The CDR3 totals 14 residues. Remarks on this clonotype: Its matching antigen is unknown.

Study-wide results and limits: Diversity figures based on one million T cells were deemed too low. Age advanced and TCR beta diversity per million T cells fell, roughly linearly.

V gene TRBV6-1 combines with J gene TRBJ2-1; 10 nucleotides agree with TRBD1. The sequencing input was blood. This TCR derives from a man aged 80 or over in good health. CDR3 region: CASEDRGSYNEQFF. As DNA, the CDR3 is TGTGCCAGTGAGGACAGGGGGTCTTACAATGAGCAGTTCTTC.